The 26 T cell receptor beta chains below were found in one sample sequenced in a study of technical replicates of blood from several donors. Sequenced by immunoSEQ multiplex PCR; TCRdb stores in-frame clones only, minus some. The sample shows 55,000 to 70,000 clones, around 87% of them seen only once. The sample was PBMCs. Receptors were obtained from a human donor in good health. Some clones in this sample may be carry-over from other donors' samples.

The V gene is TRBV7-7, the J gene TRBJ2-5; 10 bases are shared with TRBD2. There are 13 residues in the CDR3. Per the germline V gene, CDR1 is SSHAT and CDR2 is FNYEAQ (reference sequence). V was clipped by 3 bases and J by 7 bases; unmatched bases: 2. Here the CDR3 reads CASSFKRGGTQYF. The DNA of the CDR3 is TGTGCCAGCAGCTTCAAGCGGGGGGGGACCCAGTACTTC. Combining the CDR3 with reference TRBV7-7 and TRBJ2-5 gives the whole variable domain GAGVSQSPRYKVTKRGQDVTLRCDPISSHATLYWYQQALGQGPEFLTYFNYEAQPDKSGLPSDRFSAERPEGSISTLTIQRTEQRDSAMYRCASSFKRGGTQYFGPGTRLLVL.

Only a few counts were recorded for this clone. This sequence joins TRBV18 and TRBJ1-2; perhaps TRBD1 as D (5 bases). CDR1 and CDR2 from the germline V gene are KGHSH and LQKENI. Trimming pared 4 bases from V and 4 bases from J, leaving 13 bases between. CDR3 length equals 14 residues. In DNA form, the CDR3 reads TGTGCCAGCTCACTCGACCGGGGGAGCTATGGCTACACCTTC. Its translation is CASSLDRGSYGYTF.

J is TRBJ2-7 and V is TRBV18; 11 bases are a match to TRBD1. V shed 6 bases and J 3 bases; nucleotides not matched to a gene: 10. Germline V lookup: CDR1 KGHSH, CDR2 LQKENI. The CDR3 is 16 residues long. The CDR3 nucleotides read TGTGCCAGCTCCTCGCAAGACGGGACAGGGGGCTACGAGCAGTACTTC. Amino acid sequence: CASSSQDGTGGYEQYF.

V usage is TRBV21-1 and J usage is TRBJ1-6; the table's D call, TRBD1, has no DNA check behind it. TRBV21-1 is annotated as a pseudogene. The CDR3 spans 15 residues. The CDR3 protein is CASSAWDSLLSPLHF. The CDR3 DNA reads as TGTGCCAGCAGCGCCTGGGACAGTCTCTTATCACCCCTCCACTTT.

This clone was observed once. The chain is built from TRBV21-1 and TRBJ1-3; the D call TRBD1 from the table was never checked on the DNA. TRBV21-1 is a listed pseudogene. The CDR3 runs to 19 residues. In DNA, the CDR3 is TGTGCCAGCTCCTCTGTAACGGGGAGGGGAGACAGGGGCGGAAACACCATATATTTT. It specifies CASSSVTGRGDRGGNTIYF.

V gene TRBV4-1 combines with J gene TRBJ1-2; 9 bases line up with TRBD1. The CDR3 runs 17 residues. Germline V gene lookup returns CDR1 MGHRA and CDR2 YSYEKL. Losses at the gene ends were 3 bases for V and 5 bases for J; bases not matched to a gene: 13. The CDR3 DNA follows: TGCGCCAGCAGCCACCTCATAGGACAGGGGATGGAGTATGGCTACACCTTC. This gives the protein CASSHLIGQGMEYGYTF.

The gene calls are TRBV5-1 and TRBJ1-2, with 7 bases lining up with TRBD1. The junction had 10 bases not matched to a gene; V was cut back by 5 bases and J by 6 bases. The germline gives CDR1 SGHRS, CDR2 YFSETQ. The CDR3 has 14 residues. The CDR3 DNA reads TGCGCCAGCAGTCGCAGAGGGACAGAGGATGGCTACACCTTC. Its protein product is CASSRRGTEDGYTF.

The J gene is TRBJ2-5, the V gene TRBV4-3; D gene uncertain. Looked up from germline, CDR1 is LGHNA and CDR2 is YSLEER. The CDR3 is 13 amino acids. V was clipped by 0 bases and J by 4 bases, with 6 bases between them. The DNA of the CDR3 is TGCGCCAGCAGCCAAGATCTCTCAGAGACCCAGTACTTC. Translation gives CASSQDLSETQYF.

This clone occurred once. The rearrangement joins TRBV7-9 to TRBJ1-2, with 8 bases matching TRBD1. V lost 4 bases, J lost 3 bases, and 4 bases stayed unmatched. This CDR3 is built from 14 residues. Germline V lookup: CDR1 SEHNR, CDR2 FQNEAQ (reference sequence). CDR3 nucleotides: TGTGCCAGCAGCTCTCTGGACAGGGACTATGGCTACACCTTC. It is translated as CASSSLDRDYGYTF.

The CDR3 DNA reads TGTGCCAGCGGGGACAGGGGACCCTACGAGCAGTACTTC. Translating gives CASGDRGPYEQYF. This chain connects TRBV6-1 to TRBJ2-7, with TRBD1 matching over 10 bases. Germline V gene lookup returns CDR1 MNHNS and CDR2 SASEGT. This CDR3 spans 13 amino acids. The V segment lost 8 bases and the J segment 2 bases; nucleotides outside the gene matches: 3.

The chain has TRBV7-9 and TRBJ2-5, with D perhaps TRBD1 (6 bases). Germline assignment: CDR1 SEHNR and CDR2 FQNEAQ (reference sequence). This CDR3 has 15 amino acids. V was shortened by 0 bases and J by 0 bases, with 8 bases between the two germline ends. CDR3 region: CASSLAGGHQETQYF. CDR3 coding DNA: TGTGCCAGCAGCTTAGCTGGGGGCCACCAAGAGACCCAGTACTTC.

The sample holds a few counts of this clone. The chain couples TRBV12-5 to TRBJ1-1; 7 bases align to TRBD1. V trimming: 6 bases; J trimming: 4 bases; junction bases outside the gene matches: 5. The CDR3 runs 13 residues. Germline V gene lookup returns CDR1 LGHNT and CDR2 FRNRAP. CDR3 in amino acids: CASGPQGGTEAFF. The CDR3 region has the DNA TGTGCTAGTGGCCCGCAGGGGGGCACTGAAGCTTTCTTT.

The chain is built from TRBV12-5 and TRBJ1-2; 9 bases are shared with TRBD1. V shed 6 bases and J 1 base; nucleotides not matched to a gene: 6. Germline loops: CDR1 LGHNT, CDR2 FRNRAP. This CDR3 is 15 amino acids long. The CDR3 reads CASGGDREHNYGYTF. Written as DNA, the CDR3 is TGTGCTAGTGGGGGGGACAGGGAGCATAACTATGGCTACACCTTC.

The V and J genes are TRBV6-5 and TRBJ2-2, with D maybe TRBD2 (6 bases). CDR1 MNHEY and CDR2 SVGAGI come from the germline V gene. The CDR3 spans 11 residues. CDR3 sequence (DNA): TGTGCTGGAGGGTACGCCGGGGAGCTGTTTTTT. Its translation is CAGGYAGELFF.

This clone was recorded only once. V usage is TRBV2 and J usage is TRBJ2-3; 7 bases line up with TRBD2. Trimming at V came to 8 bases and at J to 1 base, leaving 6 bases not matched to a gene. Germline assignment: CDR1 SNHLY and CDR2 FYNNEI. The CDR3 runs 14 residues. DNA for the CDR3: TGTGCCAGCGCGTCACGGGGGGGCACAGATACGCAGTATTTT. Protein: CASASRGGTDTQYF.

The CDR3 nucleotides read TGTGCCGCCGCGGGAGAGACCCAGTACTTC. Residues: CAAAGETQYF. The gene calls are TRBV6-6 and TRBJ2-5; possible D gene TRBD2, 5 bases. Per the germline V gene, CDR1 is MNHNY and CDR2 is SVGAGI (reference sequence). The CDR3 loop spans 10 amino acids. V was trimmed by 11 bases and J by 4 bases, leaving 8 bases between them.

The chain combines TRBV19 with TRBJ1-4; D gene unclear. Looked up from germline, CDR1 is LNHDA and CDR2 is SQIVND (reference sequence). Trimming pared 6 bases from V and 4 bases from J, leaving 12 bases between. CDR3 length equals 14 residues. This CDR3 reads CASRPFGDNEKLFF. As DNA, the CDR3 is TGTGCCAGTAGGCCCTTTGGAGATAATGAAAAACTGTTTTTT.

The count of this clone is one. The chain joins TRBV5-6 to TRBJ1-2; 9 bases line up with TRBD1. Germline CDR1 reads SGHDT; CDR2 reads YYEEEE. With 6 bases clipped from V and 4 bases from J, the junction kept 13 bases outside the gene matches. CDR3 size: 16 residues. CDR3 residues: CASNLLRDRAFYGYTF. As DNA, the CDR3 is TGTGCCAGCAACCTACTTCGGGACAGGGCTTTCTATGGCTACACCTTC.

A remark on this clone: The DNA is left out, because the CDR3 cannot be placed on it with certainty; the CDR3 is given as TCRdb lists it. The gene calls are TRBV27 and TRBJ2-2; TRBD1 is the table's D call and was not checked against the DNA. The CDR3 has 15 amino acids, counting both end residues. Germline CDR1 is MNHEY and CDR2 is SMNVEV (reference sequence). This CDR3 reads CASSSSTGGTGELFF.

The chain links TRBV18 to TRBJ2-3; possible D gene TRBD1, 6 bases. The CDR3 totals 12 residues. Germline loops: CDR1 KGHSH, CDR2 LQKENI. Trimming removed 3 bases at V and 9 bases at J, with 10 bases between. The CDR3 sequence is CASSPDSITQYF. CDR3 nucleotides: TGTGCCAGCTCACCGGACAGTATCACGCAGTATTTT. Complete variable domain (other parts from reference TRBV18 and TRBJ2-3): NAGVMQNPRHLVRRRGQEARLRCSPMKGHSHVYWYRQLPEEGLKFMVYLQKENIIDESGMPKERFSAEFPKEGPSILRIQQVVRGDSAAYFCASSPDSITQYFGPGTRLTVL.

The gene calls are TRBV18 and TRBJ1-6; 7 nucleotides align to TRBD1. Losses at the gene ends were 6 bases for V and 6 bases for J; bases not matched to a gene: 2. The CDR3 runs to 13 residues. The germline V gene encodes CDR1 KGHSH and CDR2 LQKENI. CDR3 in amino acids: CASSGQPNSPLHF. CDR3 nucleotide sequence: TGTGCCAGCTCGGGACAGCCTAATTCACCCCTCCACTTT.

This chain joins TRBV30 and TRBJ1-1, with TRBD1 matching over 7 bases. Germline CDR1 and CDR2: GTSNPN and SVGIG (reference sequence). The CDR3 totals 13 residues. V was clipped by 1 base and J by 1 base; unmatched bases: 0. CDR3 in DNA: TGTGCCTGGAGTGGGGACAGGAACACTGAAGCTTTCTTT. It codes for CAWSGDRNTEAFF.

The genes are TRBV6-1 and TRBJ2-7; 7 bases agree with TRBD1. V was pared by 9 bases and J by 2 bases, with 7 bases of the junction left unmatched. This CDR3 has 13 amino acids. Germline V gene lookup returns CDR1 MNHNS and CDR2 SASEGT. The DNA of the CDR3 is TGTGCCAGTATACAGGGGACCCCCTACGAGCAGTACTTC. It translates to CASIQGTPYEQYF.

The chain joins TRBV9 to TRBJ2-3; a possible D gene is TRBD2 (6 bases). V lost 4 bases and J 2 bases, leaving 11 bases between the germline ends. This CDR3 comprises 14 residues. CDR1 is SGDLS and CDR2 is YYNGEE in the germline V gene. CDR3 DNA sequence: TGTGCCAGCAGCTCGGGACTTCTCACAGATACGCAGTATTTT. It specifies CASSSGLLTDTQYF.

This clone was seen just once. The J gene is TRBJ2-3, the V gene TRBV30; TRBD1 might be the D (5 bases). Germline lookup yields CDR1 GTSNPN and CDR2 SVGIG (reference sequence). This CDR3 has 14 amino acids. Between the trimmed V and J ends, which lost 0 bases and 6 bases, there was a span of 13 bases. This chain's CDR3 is CAWSVGSRADTQYF. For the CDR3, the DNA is TGTGCCTGGAGTGTAGGATCCAGGGCTGATACGCAGTATTTT.

DNA of the CDR3: TGTGCCAGCTCACCATCTCGAGACTATGGCTACACCTTC. The encoded protein is CASSPSRDYGYTF. The genes are TRBV18 and TRBJ1-2; the D is unclear. V shed 2 bases and J shed 3 bases, with 7 bases lying between them. This CDR3 region has 13 residues. The germline V gene has CDR1 KGHSH and CDR2 LQKENI. Full variable domain (outside the CDR3, taken from reference TRBV18 and TRBJ1-2): NAGVMQNPRHLVRRRGQEARLRCSPMKGHSHVYWYRQLPEEGLKFMVYLQKENIIDESGMPKERFSAEFPKEGPSILRIQQVVRGDSAAYFCASSPSRDYGYTFGSGTRLTVV.